The entry that follows covers one T cell receptor beta chain sequence. Its antigen is as yet unknown. Profiled with immunoSEQ multiplex PCR; TCRdb holds only in-frame clones, not every one. The table lists over 200,000 clones, over 70% of them singletons. The source of the sample is a study of cytomegalovirus exposure and HLA in healthy donors. Study-level results: Rare TCR sequences dominated, though some public TCRs recurred in many donors.

The specimen was PBMCs. This clonotype was obtained from a woman aged 30 to 39 in good health and CMV-seropositive.

The chain's CDR3 is CASSLGRTEAFF. DNA for the CDR3: TGCGCCAGCAGCTTGGGTAGGACTGAAGCTTTCTTT. V is TRBV5-1 and J is TRBJ1-1, with D uncertain. Germline assignment: CDR1 SGHRS and CDR2 YFSETQ. The CDR3 spans 12 residues. V was shortened by 0 bases and J by 5 bases, with 5 bases between the two germline ends.